The 3 T cell receptor beta chains in this list originate from one sample, sequenced in a study of blood T cells in healthy people across ages. A second PCR, run for about 7 to 11 cycles, used a sample-barcoded 5' primer plus a J-beta primer mix. TCRdb independently ran MiXCR on the 5' RACE reads; one entry per CDR3 protein. The top ten hold 30% to 40% of the sample, which has hundreds of thousands of distinct CDR3 sequences, approximately 50% seen once. Sample: blood. These receptors came from a man in his sixties in good health.

This clonotype has more than one count but fewer than ten. This sequence joins TRBV28 and TRBJ2-4; a possible D gene is TRBD2 (5 bases). Per the germline V gene, CDR1 is MDHEN and CDR2 is SYDVKM. This CDR3 spans 14 amino acids. Deletions cut 5 bases from V and 9 bases from J, with 17 bases between. CDR3 coding DNA: TGTGCCAGCAGTATCCGGACTCCGCCCAGCATTCAGTACTTC. Translated: CASSIRTPPSIQYF.

This sequence joins TRBV2 and TRBJ1-1; D is perhaps TRBD1 (5 bases). CDR1 is SNHLY and CDR2 is FYNNEI in the germline V gene. This CDR3 is 15 amino acids long. V was shortened by 6 bases and J by 0 bases, with 14 bases between the two germline ends. CDR3 sequence reads: CASRWGRSMNTEAFF. CDR3 nucleotide sequence: TGTGCCAGCAGATGGGGCAGGTCCATGAACACTGAAGCTTTCTTT.

The CDR3 nucleotides are TGTGCCAGCAGAGACGAGGGCGGCTACACCTTC. This encodes CASRDEGGYTF. This sequence joins TRBV3-1 and TRBJ1-2; D is unresolved. Per germline, CDR1 LGHDT and CDR2 YNNKEL (reference sequence). The V end lost 6 bases, the J end lost 8 bases, and 10 bases lay between the germline ends. The CDR3 runs 11 residues. Drawing the rest from reference TRBV3-1 and TRBJ1-2, the complete variable domain is DTAVSQTPKYLVTQMGNDKSIKCEQNLGHDTMYWYKQDSKKFLKIMFSYNNKELIINETVPNRFSPKSPDKAHLNLHINSLELGDSAVYFCASRDEGGYTFGSGTRLTVV.